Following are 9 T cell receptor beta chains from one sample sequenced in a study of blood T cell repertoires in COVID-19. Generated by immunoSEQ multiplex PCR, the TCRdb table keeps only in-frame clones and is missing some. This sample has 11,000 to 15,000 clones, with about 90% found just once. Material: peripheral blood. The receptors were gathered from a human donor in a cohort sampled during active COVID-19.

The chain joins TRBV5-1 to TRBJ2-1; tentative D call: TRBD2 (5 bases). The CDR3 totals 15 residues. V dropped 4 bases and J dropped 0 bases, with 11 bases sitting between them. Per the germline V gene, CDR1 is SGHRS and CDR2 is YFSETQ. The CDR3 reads CASSPEGGSYNEQFF. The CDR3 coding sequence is TGCGCCAGCAGCCCCGAGGGCGGCTCCTACAATGAGCAGTTCTTC.

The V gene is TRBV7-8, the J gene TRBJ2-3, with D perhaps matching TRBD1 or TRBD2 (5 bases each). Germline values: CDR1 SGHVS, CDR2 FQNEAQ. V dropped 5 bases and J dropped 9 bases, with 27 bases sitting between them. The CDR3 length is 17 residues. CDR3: CASSRGARTTNLPTQYF. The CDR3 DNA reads TGTGCCAGCAGCCGAGGGGCCCGGACAACCAATTTGCCGACGCAGTATTTT.

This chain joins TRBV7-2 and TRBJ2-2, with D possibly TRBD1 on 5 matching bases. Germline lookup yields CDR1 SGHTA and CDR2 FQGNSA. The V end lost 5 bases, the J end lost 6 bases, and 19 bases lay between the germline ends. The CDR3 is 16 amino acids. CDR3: CASSHGQGGGSGELFF. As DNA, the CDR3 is TGTGCCAGCAGCCATGGGCAGGGTGGTGGCTCCGGGGAGCTGTTTTTT.

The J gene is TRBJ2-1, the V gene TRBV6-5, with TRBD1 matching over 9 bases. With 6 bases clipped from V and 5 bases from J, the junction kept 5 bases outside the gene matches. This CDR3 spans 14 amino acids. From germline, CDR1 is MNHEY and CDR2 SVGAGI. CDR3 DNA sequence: TGTGCCAGCAGATCGGGACAGGGACACAATGAGCAGTTCTTC. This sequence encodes CASRSGQGHNEQFF.

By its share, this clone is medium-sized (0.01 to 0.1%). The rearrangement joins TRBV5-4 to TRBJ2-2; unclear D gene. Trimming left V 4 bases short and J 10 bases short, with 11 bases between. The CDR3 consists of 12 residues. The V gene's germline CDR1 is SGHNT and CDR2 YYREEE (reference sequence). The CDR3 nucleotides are TGTGCCAGCAGCACCATTAAACAGGAGCTGTTTTTT. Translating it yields CASSTIKQELFF.

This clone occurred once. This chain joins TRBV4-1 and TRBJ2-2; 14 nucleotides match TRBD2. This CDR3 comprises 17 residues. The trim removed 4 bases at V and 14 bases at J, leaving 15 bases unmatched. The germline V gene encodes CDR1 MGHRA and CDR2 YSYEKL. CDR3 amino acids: CASSRGLAGGRQRGLFF. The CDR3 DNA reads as TGCGCCAGCAGCCGAGGACTAGCGGGAGGACGTCAAAGGGGACTGTTTTTT.

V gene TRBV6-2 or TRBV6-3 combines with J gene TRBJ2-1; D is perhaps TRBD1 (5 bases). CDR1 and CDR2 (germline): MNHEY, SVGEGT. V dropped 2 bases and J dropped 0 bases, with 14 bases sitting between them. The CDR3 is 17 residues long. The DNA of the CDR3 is TGTGCCAGCAGTTACCCGCTCCGACAGCCCTCCTACAATGAGCAGTTCTTC. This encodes CASSYPLRQPSYNEQFF.

The CDR3 DNA reads TGCGCCACCGCGACAGGGACCCTCCAAGAGACCCAGTACTTC. It translates to CATATGTLQETQYF. The chain combines TRBV5-1 with TRBJ2-5, with 7 bases identical to TRBD1. V lost 9 bases to trimming and J lost 1 base; unmatched junction nucleotides: 9. From germline, CDR1 is SGHRS and CDR2 YFSETQ. The CDR3 consists of 14 residues.

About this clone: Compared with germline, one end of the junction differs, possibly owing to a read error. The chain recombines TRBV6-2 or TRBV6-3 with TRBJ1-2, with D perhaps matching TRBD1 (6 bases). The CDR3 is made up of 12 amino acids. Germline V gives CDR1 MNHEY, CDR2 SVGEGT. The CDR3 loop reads CASSRVTGSYVF. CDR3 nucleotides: TGTGCCAGCAGTCGAGTAACAGGGAGTTATGTCTTC.